The 26 T cell receptor beta chains given below trace back to one sample, sequenced in a study of blood T cell repertoires in COVID-19. Assay: immunoSEQ multiplex PCR; the TCRdb copy retains only in-frame clones and omits some. The sample has about 250,000 clones, 80% to 90% seen once. Sequencing was carried out using peripheral blood. These receptors all come from a man at least 80 years old with acute or convalescent COVID-19.

This sequence joins TRBV15 and TRBJ2-3, with TRBD2 identical over 9 bases. V lost 1 base, J lost 5 bases, and 7 bases stayed unmatched. From germline, CDR1 is LNHNV and CDR2 YYDKDF (reference sequence). The CDR3 loop spans 16 amino acids. The CDR3 bases are TGTGCCACCAGCAGAGGGGGCGGGGGGGCTGGAGATACGCAGTATTTT. The encoded protein is CATSRGGGGAGDTQYF.

V usage is TRBV7-9 and J usage is TRBJ1-2; 7 bases fit TRBD1. Looked up from germline, CDR1 is SEHNR and CDR2 is FQNEAQ (reference sequence). The ends lost 5 bases at V and 0 bases at J; junction bases unmatched: 6. The CDR3 runs 15 residues. CDR3 region: CASSQSTGPNYGYTF. The CDR3 nucleotides are TGTGCCAGCAGCCAATCGACAGGGCCTAACTATGGCTACACCTTC.

This chain links TRBV9 with TRBJ2-2, with D perhaps matching TRBD1 (5 bases). Trimming left V 6 bases short and J 4 bases short, with 10 bases between. The CDR3 contains 13 residues. Germline V gene lookup returns CDR1 SGDLS and CDR2 YYNGEE. As DNA, the CDR3 is TGTGCCAGCAATCCAGGGATCACCGGGGAGCTGTTTTTT. Amino acids: CASNPGITGELFF.

Worth noting for this clone: At the DNA level, this CDR3 is encoded by other sequences in the same sample as well. This chain uses TRBV7-9 with TRBJ1-2, with TRBD1 matching 8 bases. Per the germline V gene, CDR1 is SEHNR and CDR2 is FQNEAQ (reference sequence). J gave up 6 bases and V 4 bases, and 4 bases lay outside the gene matches. CDR3 length: 13 residues. The CDR3 here is CASSSTGEDGYTF. In nucleotides, the CDR3 is TGTGCCAGCAGCTCGACAGGGGAGGATGGCTACACCTTC.

J is TRBJ2-5 and V is TRBV6-2 or TRBV6-3; 9 bases align to TRBD2. V lost 0 bases to trimming and J lost 1 base; unmatched junction nucleotides: 15. This CDR3 has 20 residues. The germline V gene has CDR1 MNHEY and CDR2 SVGEGT. The CDR3 is CASSYSTYPGSGRSQETQYF. CDR3 sequence (DNA): TGTGCCAGCAGTTACTCTACCTACCCTGGTAGCGGGAGATCCCAAGAGACCCAGTACTTC.

The V gene is TRBV5-1, the J gene TRBJ2-7, with 8 bases matching TRBD2. CDR3 length: 15 amino acids. Trimming removed 4 bases from V and 5 bases from J; junction bases left unmatched: 11. Germline assignment: CDR1 SGHRS and CDR2 YFSETQ. The CDR3 here is CASSLTERGPDEQYF. The CDR3 DNA reads TGCGCCAGCAGCCTGACGGAGCGGGGGCCCGACGAGCAGTACTTC.

The chain combines TRBV5-8 with TRBJ2-1, with 14 bases identical to TRBD2. J was trimmed by 10 bases and V by 3 bases; bases with no gene match: 3. Germline assignment: CDR1 SGHTS and CDR2 YDEGEE. The CDR3 is 14 amino acids. CDR3 sequence reads: CASSWGLAGDEQFF. The CDR3 DNA sequence: TGTGCCAGCAGCTGGGGACTAGCGGGGGACGAGCAGTTCTTC.

Details on this clone: A read error may account for a junction end that differs from germline. The rearrangement joins TRBV7-3 to TRBJ2-3; D may be TRBD1 (5 bases). In germline, CDR1 is SGHTA, CDR2 FQGTGA. The CDR3 spans 15 residues. The CDR3 loop is CASSVTGLGVGTQYF. The CDR3 coding sequence is TGTGCCAGCAGCGTAACAGGATTAGGGGTCGGTACGCAGTATTTT.

This clone came up a few times. This chain links TRBV28 with TRBJ1-5; no firm D call. From germline, CDR1 is MDHEN and CDR2 SYDVKM. The CDR3 is 12 residues long. Trimming cost V 6 bases and J 7 bases, with 10 bases left between them. The CDR3 DNA follows: TGTGCCAGCAGACAAATGAAACAGCCCCAGCATTTT. Its translation is CASRQMKQPQHF.

The V call is TRBV29-1, the J call TRBJ2-6; D is unclear. Trimming cost V 2 bases and J 2 bases, with 7 bases left between them. Germline V gives CDR1 SQVTM, CDR2 ANQGSEA. The CDR3 runs to 14 residues. The CDR3 nucleotides read TGCAGCGTTGAACGGCAGGCTGGGGCCAACGTCCTGACTTTC. It encodes CSVERQAGANVLTF.

The chain uses TRBV4-3 and TRBJ1-2; 7 bases are shared with TRBD1. The germline V gene has CDR1 LGHNA and CDR2 YSLEER. The V segment lost 2 bases and the J segment 5 bases; nucleotides outside the gene matches: 8. This CDR3 is built from 15 residues. CDR3 nucleotides: TGCGCCAGCAGCCAAAACCCGGGACAGAGATATGGCTACACCTTC. It yields the protein CASSQNPGQRYGYTF.

The genes are TRBV3-1 (or the pseudogene TRBV3-2) and TRBJ1-1, with D perhaps matching TRBD1 (6 bases). This CDR3 is built from 15 residues. The germline V gene encodes CDR1 LGHDT and CDR2 YNNKEL (reference sequence). With 5 bases removed from V and 2 bases from J, the gap between germline ends came to 15 bases. Here the CDR3 reads CASSSNHRANTEAFF. Here the CDR3 DNA reads TGTGCCAGCAGCTCAAACCACAGGGCAAACACTGAAGCTTTCTTT.

The chain has TRBV19 and TRBJ2-2; TRBD1 matches at 11 bases. V dropped 6 bases and J dropped 4; count of bases not matched to a gene: 4. The germline gives CDR1 LNHDA, CDR2 SQIVND (reference sequence). CDR3 length: 15 residues. This CDR3 is CASRGQGDSTGELFF. The CDR3 region has the DNA TGTGCCAGTAGGGGACAGGGGGATAGCACCGGGGAGCTGTTTTTT. Based on the CDR3 plus reference TRBV19 and TRBJ2-2, the full variable domain is DGGITQSPKYLFRKEGQNVTLSCEQNLNHDAMYWYRQDPGQGLRLIYYSQIVNDFQKGDIAEGYSVSREKKESFPLTVTSAQKNPTAFYLCASRGQGDSTGELFFGEGSRLTVL.

The rearrangement links TRBV18 to TRBJ1-1; the D is unclear. The CDR3 totals 15 residues. V was shortened by 3 bases and J by 0 bases, with 11 bases between the two germline ends. Germline-derived CDR1 and CDR2 are KGHSH and LQKENI. CDR3 residues: CASSPLDTLNTEAFF. CDR3 DNA: TGTGCCAGCTCACCTCTCGACACGTTGAACACTGAAGCTTTCTTT.

This chain links TRBV7-3 with TRBJ2-2, with 9 bases matching TRBD1. CDR1 is SGHTA, CDR2 FQGTGA, per germline. V lost 5 bases to trimming and J lost 1 base; unmatched junction nucleotides: 8. The CDR3 totals 17 residues. CDR3: CASSRAPGQGNTGELFF. As DNA, the CDR3 is TGTGCCAGCAGCCGCGCCCCGGGACAGGGGAACACCGGGGAGCTGTTTTTT.

This rearrangement joins TRBV5-1 to TRBJ2-7; the match to TRBD1 covers 9 bases. Germline trimming cut 0 bases from V and 5 bases from J; bases unmatched to any gene: 6. CDR1 and CDR2 (germline): SGHRS, YFSETQ. This CDR3 comprises 15 residues. For the CDR3, the DNA is TGCGCCAGCAGCTTGGACAGGGGGCGCAACGACGAGCAGTACTTC. Residues: CASSLDRGRNDEQYF. Supplemented by reference TRBV5-1 and TRBJ2-7, the full variable domain reads KAGVTQTPRYLIKTRGQQVTLSCSPISGHRSVSWYQQTPGQGLQFLFEYFSETQRNKGNFPGRFSGRQFSNSRSEMNVSTLELGDSALYLCASSLDRGRNDEQYFGPGTRLTVT.

The rearrangement joins TRBV2 to TRBJ1-2; D possibly corresponds to TRBD1 (5 bases). Looked up from germline, CDR1 is SNHLY and CDR2 is FYNNEI. This CDR3 is 15 amino acids long. V lost 4 bases and J lost 4, with 16 bases in between. The CDR3 loop is CASSGSGGDGYGYTF. The CDR3 DNA reads as TGTGCCAGCAGTGGATCCGGGGGGGACGGCTATGGCTACACCTTC.

This chain links TRBV5-1 with TRBJ1-2; 7 nucleotides line up with TRBD1. Per germline, CDR1 SGHRS and CDR2 YFSETQ. V gave up 0 bases and J gave up 0 bases; unmatched junction bases: 5. The CDR3 has 16 amino acids. CDR3 coding DNA: TGCGCCAGCAGCTTGGTCCAGGGGGAGTCTAACTATGGCTACACCTTC. Translation: CASSLVQGESNYGYTF.

The V gene is TRBV6-4, the J gene TRBJ2-4; a weak D match, TRBD1 (5 bases). Trimming took off 6 bases at V and 6 bases at J, with 9 bases between the two ends. Per the germline V gene, CDR1 is MRHNA and CDR2 is SNTAGT. The CDR3 contains 12 residues. The CDR3 loop reads CASSRVRNIQYF. For the CDR3, the DNA is TGTGCCAGCAGCAGGGTCCGAAACATTCAGTACTTC.

The chain uses TRBV4-1 and TRBJ1-5; 8 positions agree with TRBD1. V shed 1 base and J 5 bases; nucleotides not matched to a gene: 7. This CDR3 comprises 16 residues. CDR1 is MGHRA, CDR2 YSYEKL, per germline. In nucleotides, the CDR3 is TGCGCCAGCAGCCAAGCCGGGACAGGATTCTATCAGCCCCAGCATTTT. Protein product: CASSQAGTGFYQPQHF.

This chain links TRBV27 with TRBJ1-1; D remains unclear. Trimming left V 6 bases short and J 0 bases short, with 14 bases between. CDR1 MNHEY and CDR2 SMNVEV come from the germline V gene (reference sequence). This CDR3 has 15 amino acids. For the CDR3, the DNA is TGTGCCAGCAGACCACTCGCAGGTGTGAACACTGAAGCTTTCTTT. It encodes CASRPLAGVNTEAFF.

This rearrangement joins TRBV5-1 to TRBJ2-7; D might be TRBD1 (6 bases). V was shortened by 3 bases and J by 4 bases, with 17 bases between the two germline ends. The CDR3 totals 15 residues. CDR1 and CDR2 (germline): SGHRS, YFSETQ. The CDR3 sequence: CASSSQRAGTYEQYF. Written as DNA, the CDR3 is TGCGCCAGCAGCTCCCAGAGGGCAGGGACATACGAGCAGTACTTC.

The chain joins TRBV27 to TRBJ2-1; 11 positions agree with TRBD1. The CDR3 length is 16 residues. Trimming took 3 bases from V and 8 from J; bases not matched to a gene: 9. CDR1 MNHEY and CDR2 SMNVEV come from the germline V gene (reference sequence). The CDR3 DNA sequence: TGTGCCAGCAGTTTGATAGGACAGGGGGCGAAGGATGAGCAGTTCTTC. Protein sequence: CASSLIGQGAKDEQFF.

The rearrangement joins TRBV5-1 to TRBJ2-1; 8 nucleotides align to TRBD2. Losses at the gene ends were 3 bases for V and 9 bases for J; bases not matched to a gene: 8. Germline loops: CDR1 SGHRS, CDR2 YFSETQ. The CDR3 consists of 14 residues. The CDR3 DNA reads TGCGCCAGCAGCTCCGGGACTAGAATGGGTGAGCAGTTCTTC. Its translation: CASSSGTRMGEQFF.

The V gene is TRBV4-1, the J gene TRBJ2-2; 8 bases align to TRBD1. The V segment lost 2 bases and the J segment 1 base; nucleotides outside the gene matches: 3. The CDR3 sequence is 16 residues long. CDR1 is MGHRA, CDR2 YSYEKL, per germline. The CDR3 DNA reads as TGCGCCAGCAGCCAACGGACAGGGTTGAACACCGGGGAGCTGTTTTTT. The encoded protein is CASSQRTGLNTGELFF.

J is TRBJ2-7 and V is TRBV5-8, with a weak D call TRBD2 (6 bases). V lost 7 bases, J lost 7 bases, and 18 bases lay in between. Germline V CDR1 and CDR2: SGHTS, YDEGEE. The CDR3 loop spans 13 amino acids. The CDR3 nucleotides are TGTGCCAGCTCATTGGAGGCAGGGAGGGAGCAGTACTTC. Its translation is CASSLEAGREQYF. The variable domain in full, completed from reference TRBV5-8 and TRBJ2-7, reads EAGVTQSPTHLIKTRGQQATLRCSPISGHTSVYWYQQALGLGLQFLLWYDEGEERNRGNFPPRFSGRQFPNYSSELNVNALELEDSALYLCASSLEAGREQYFGPGTRLTVT.